The rows below give T cell receptor beta chains drawn from one sample of a study of T cell changes during pregnancy in multiple sclerosis. Assay used: immunoSEQ multiplex PCR; TCRdb lists only in-frame clones, some missing. The table shows about 89,000 clones, with 90% to 95% occurring only once. Here the sequenced sample was peripheral blood, taken in the third trimester of pregnancy. These receptors originate from a female donor with multiple sclerosis, enrolled in a pregnancy study. CDR3s include the opening cysteine and the closing phenylalanine or tryptophan. Each record gives: clone size, J gene, V gene, D gene, CDR3 DNA, CDR3 protein. The D gene is left open where the match is weak. The size entry is marked missing in some rows and otherwise reads once, few, many or a size class.

size: NA
J: TRBJ2-7
V: TRBV7-9
D: TRBD2
DNA: TGTGCCAGCAGCCGTCGGACTAGCGGGAGCTACGAGCAGTACTTC
CDR3: CASSRRTSGSYEQYF

size: NA
J: TRBJ2-1
V: TRBV11-2
D: TRBD2
DNA: TGTGCCAGCGGACTAGCGGGAGGTCGAAATGAGCAGTTCTTC
CDR3: CASGLAGGRNEQFF

size: NA
J: TRBJ2-1
V: TRBV12-2
D: NA
DNA: TGTGCAAGTCGCCCGACGGACAGGGTAGTCAATGAGCAGTTCTTC
CDR3: CASRPTDRVVNEQFF

size: NA
J: TRBJ2-7
V: TRBV30
D: TRBD1
DNA: TGTGCCTGGAGTTCCGGGACAGGGGACTACGAGCAGTACTTC
CDR3: CAWSSGTGDYEQYF

size: NA
J: TRBJ2-2
V: TRBV19
D: TRBD2
DNA: TGTGCCAGTAGTATCATAGGGCGGGAGCGTACCGGGGAGCTGTTTTTT
CDR3: CASSIIGRERTGELFF

size: NA
J: TRBJ2-1
V: TRBV30
D: NA
DNA: TGTGCCTGGAGCAACGGAGTAAACAATGAGCAGTTCTTC
CDR3: CAWSNGVNNEQFF

size: NA
J: TRBJ2-7
V: TRBV5-1
D: NA
DNA: TGCGCCAGCAGCCACCGGGATCACTACGAGCAGTACTTC
CDR3: CASSHRDHYEQYF

size: NA
J: TRBJ2-5
V: TRBV2
D: NA
DNA: TGTGCCAGCATGAGATCCCAAGAGACCCAGTACTTC
CDR3: CASMRSQETQYF

size: once
J: TRBJ1-1
V: TRBV5-1
D: TRBD1
DNA: TGCGCCCACGGGGGGGGACAGAAGCTCATGAACACTGAAGCTTTCTTT
CDR3: CAHGGGQKLMNTEAFF

size: NA
J: TRBJ2-7
V: TRBV15
D: NA
DNA: TGTGCCACCAGCAGGGGCTTAGCGGAGGGATCCTACGAGCAGTACTTC
CDR3: CATSRGLAEGSYEQYF

size: NA
J: TRBJ2-1
V: TRBV5-1
D: NA
DNA: TGCGCCAGCAGTCTGAAGAGGGAGTACAATGAGCAGTTCTTC
CDR3: CASSLKREYNEQFF

size: NA
J: TRBJ1-1
V: TRBV18
D: NA
DNA: TGTGCCAGCTCACCCACGGGCCTCAGGGAGAACACTGAAGCTTTCTTT
CDR3: CASSPTGLRENTEAFF

size: NA
J: TRBJ1-1
V: TRBV7-3
D: NA
DNA: TGTGCCAGCAGCTCACAGCCGCGCGAGGGCCAAGCTTTCTTT
CDR3: CASSSQPREGQAFF

size: NA
J: TRBJ1-1
V: TRBV7-6
D: NA
DNA: TGTGCCAGCAGCTTAGCTCAGGGGTCGAGGACTGAAGCTTTCTTT
CDR3: CASSLAQGSRTEAFF

size: NA
J: TRBJ2-7
V: TRBV5-1
D: TRBD1
DNA: TGCGCCAGCAGCTTGGCTGGGACAGGACGGTACTACGAGCAGTACTTC
CDR3: CASSLAGTGRYYEQYF

size: NA
J: TRBJ1-2
V: TRBV7-9
D: TRBD1
DNA: TGTGCCAGCAGCCCACAGGGGGGGGTTAACTATGGCTACACCTTC
CDR3: CASSPQGGVNYGYTF

size: NA
J: TRBJ2-2
V: TRBV2
D: TRBD2
DNA: TGTGCCAGCAGTGAGGGAGGGACGGGGGTGAGGTCCGGGGAGCTGTTTTTT
CDR3: CASSEGGTGVRSGELFF

size: NA
J: TRBJ1-1
V: TRBV25-1
D: NA
DNA: TGTGCCAGCAGTGAGGTCGGGAACAGGGTTAATCAGGCTTTCTTT
CDR3: CASSEVGNRVNQAFF

size: NA
J: TRBJ1-1
V: TRBV6-5
D: NA
DNA: TGTGCCAGCAGTCCCCTTCGGGGTTTTGGCACTGAAGCTTTCTTT
CDR3: CASSPLRGFGTEAFF

size: NA
J: TRBJ2-1
V: TRBV4-3
D: TRBD2
DNA: TGCGCCAGCAGCCCGCGGGGGACTAGCGGAAGGACTTACAATGAGCAGTTCTTC
CDR3: CASSPRGTSGRTYNEQFF

size: NA
J: TRBJ2-1
V: TRBV11-2
D: TRBD2
DNA: TGTGCCAGCAGCTTAGATCCCCCGGGACTAGCGGGAGATCATGAGCAGTTCTTC
CDR3: CASSLDPPGLAGDHEQFF

size: NA
J: TRBJ1-1
V: TRBV28
D: NA
DNA: TGTGCCAGCAGTCTGACAGGTGGTATGAACACTGAAGCTTTCTTT
CDR3: CASSLTGGMNTEAFF

size: NA
J: TRBJ1-5
V: TRBV28
D: TRBD1
DNA: TGTGCCAGCAGTCGGCAGACAGGGCAGAATCAGCCCCAGCATTTT
CDR3: CASSRQTGQNQPQHF

size: NA
J: TRBJ2-3
V: TRBV5-1
D: TRBD2
DNA: TGCGCCAGCAGCCCGGGAGGCAGGGTCACAGATACGCAGTATTTT
CDR3: CASSPGGRVTDTQYF

size: NA
J: TRBJ2-7
V: TRBV4-2
D: NA
DNA: TGTGCCAGCAGCCAAGATCCTCAGGGCTACTCAAACGGCTACGAGCAGTACTTC
CDR3: CASSQDPQGYSNGYEQYF

size: NA
J: TRBJ2-1
V: TRBV10-3
D: TRBD2
DNA: TGTGCCATCAGTCCCCTAGCGGGAGGGTTGGATGAGCAGTTCTTC
CDR3: CAISPLAGGLDEQFF

size: NA
J: TRBJ1-2
V: TRBV4-1
D: NA
DNA: TGCGCCAGCAGCCTGCCGGGCGGGGGCTACACCTTC
CDR3: CASSLPGGGYTF

size: NA
J: TRBJ2-7
V: TRBV5-6
D: TRBD2
DNA: TGTGCCAGCAGCTTAGGCGGGAGTTACTACGAGCAGTACTTC
CDR3: CASSLGGSYYEQYF

size: NA
J: TRBJ1-5
V: TRBV19
D: NA
DNA: TGTGCCAGTAGTATGATGGGTGGGGGGGGAACGAGCAATCAGCCCCAGCATTTT
CDR3: CASSMMGGGGTSNQPQHF

size: NA
J: TRBJ1-2
V: TRBV6-1
D: TRBD1
DNA: TGTGCCAGCAGTGCCCTCCAGGGGGCAGGCTATGGCTACACCTTC
CDR3: CASSALQGAGYGYTF

size: NA
J: TRBJ1-4
V: TRBV29-1
D: NA
DNA: TGCAGCGTACGAGGCCTTCCGAATGAAAAACTGTTTTTT
CDR3: CSVRGLPNEKLFF

size: NA
J: TRBJ1-3
V: TRBV7-9
D: NA
DNA: TGTGCCAGCAGCTTGCAGGGCCCTGGAAACACCATATATTTT
CDR3: CASSLQGPGNTIYF

size: NA
J: TRBJ2-6
V: TRBV18
D: NA
DNA: TGTGCCAGCTCACCCTCCTCTGGGGCCAACGTCCTGACTTTC
CDR3: CASSPSSGANVLTF

size: NA
J: TRBJ2-1
V: TRBV7-9
D: TRBD2
DNA: TGTGCCAGCAGCCCCCCCACTAGCGGGAACTCCTACAATGAGCAGTTCTTC
CDR3: CASSPPTSGNSYNEQFF

size: NA
J: TRBJ2-6
V: TRBV7-2
D: NA
DNA: TGTGCCAGCAGCTTATCGCGGCAGAGGTCCTTCTCTGGGGCCAACGTCCTGACTTTC
CDR3: CASSLSRQRSFSGANVLTF

size: NA
J: TRBJ1-5
V: TRBV2
D: TRBD1
DNA: TGTGCCAGCAGTCCGGACAGGGTCAATCAGCCCCAGCATTTT
CDR3: CASSPDRVNQPQHF

size: NA
J: TRBJ1-1
V: TRBV7-9
D: TRBD1
DNA: TGTGCCAGCAGCTTAGACCCGGGACAGGGCATTAGAAACACTGAAGCTTTCTTT
CDR3: CASSLDPGQGIRNTEAFF

size: NA
J: TRBJ1-1
V: TRBV7-9
D: NA
DNA: TGTGCCAGCAGCTTCGACTTGGGTCGCCCTTTCTTT
CDR3: CASSFDLGRPFF

size: NA
J: TRBJ2-4
V: TRBV27
D: TRBD2
DNA: TGTGCCAGCAGTCTAGCGGGAGTCAAAAACATTCAGTACTTC
CDR3: CASSLAGVKNIQYF

size: NA
J: TRBJ1-5
V: TRBV30
D: TRBD1
DNA: TGTGCCTTTTCAGGGGGCGAACATAGCAATCAGCCCCAGCATTTT
CDR3: CAFSGGEHSNQPQHF

size: NA
J: TRBJ1-5
V: TRBV19
D: NA
DNA: TGTGCCAGCTTCGGGACTTTAAAACCCGGGAGCGGACAGCCCCAGCATTTT
CDR3: CASFGTLKPGSGQPQHF

size: NA
J: TRBJ2-3
V: TRBV30
D: TRBD1
DNA: TGTGCCTGGAGTGGGGGGACAGGGATGAATACGCAGTATTTT
CDR3: CAWSGGTGMNTQYF

size: NA
J: TRBJ2-5
V: TRBV29-1
D: TRBD2
DNA: TGCAGCGTTGAACGGCGGTCGGGGGGAGAGACCCAGTACTTC
CDR3: CSVERRSGGETQYF

size: NA
J: TRBJ2-1
V: TRBV5-1
D: TRBD2
DNA: TGCGCCAGCAGCCCGGGACTAGCGGGAGGGCCGTCGAACAATGAGCAGTTCTTC
CDR3: CASSPGLAGGPSNNEQFF

size: NA
J: TRBJ2-3
V: TRBV27
D: NA
DNA: TGTGCCAGCAGTCCCCTGCCGAGAAGCACAGATACGCAGTATTTT
CDR3: CASSPLPRSTDTQYF

size: NA
J: TRBJ2-7
V: TRBV19
D: TRBD1
DNA: TGTGCCACCGGACAGGGGGCATGGGAGCAGTACTTC
CDR3: CATGQGAWEQYF

size: NA
J: TRBJ2-1
V: TRBV29-1
D: TRBD2
DNA: TGCAGCGTTGAAGGGTCTGAGACTAGCGTCTATAATGAGCAGTTCTTC
CDR3: CSVEGSETSVYNEQFF

size: NA
J: TRBJ1-1
V: TRBV27
D: NA
DNA: TGTGCCAGCAGTTTAAATGAGGGAACTGAAGCTTTCTTT
CDR3: CASSLNEGTEAFF

size: NA
J: TRBJ2-5
V: TRBV5-1
D: NA
DNA: TGCGCCAGCAGCTTGGGGGGCCCTGAAGAACAAGAGACCCAGTACTTC
CDR3: CASSLGGPEEQETQYF

size: few
J: TRBJ2-3
V: TRBV6-4
D: TRBD2
DNA: TGTGCCAGCAGTGAGGCGGGAGGTGGGGCAGATACGCAGTATTTT
CDR3: CASSEAGGGADTQYF

size: once
J: TRBJ1-2
V: TRBV27
D: NA
DNA: TGTGCCAGCAAAGGGGGAAACGCGGGTATCTATGGCTACACCTTC
CDR3: CASKGGNAGIYGYTF

size: NA
J: TRBJ2-2
V: TRBV6-6
D: TRBD2
DNA: TGTGCCAGCGGCCAGCGGCGGGGGGCCCTCACCGGGGAGCTGTTTTTT
CDR3: CASGQRRGALTGELFF

size: NA
J: TRBJ2-1
V: TRBV11-3
D: TRBD1
DNA: TGTGCCAGCAGCTCCAGATCGAGAACAGGGGGCAGGTATGAGCAGTTCTTC
CDR3: CASSSRSRTGGRYEQFF

size: NA
J: TRBJ2-2
V: TRBV29-1
D: TRBD1
DNA: TGCAGCGCCGGACAGGGGGCGAACACCGGGGAGCTGTTTTTT
CDR3: CSAGQGANTGELFF

size: NA
J: TRBJ1-1
V: TRBV6-1
D: NA
DNA: TGTGCCAGCAGCGAGGGGAACACTGAAGCTTTCTTT
CDR3: CASSEGNTEAFF